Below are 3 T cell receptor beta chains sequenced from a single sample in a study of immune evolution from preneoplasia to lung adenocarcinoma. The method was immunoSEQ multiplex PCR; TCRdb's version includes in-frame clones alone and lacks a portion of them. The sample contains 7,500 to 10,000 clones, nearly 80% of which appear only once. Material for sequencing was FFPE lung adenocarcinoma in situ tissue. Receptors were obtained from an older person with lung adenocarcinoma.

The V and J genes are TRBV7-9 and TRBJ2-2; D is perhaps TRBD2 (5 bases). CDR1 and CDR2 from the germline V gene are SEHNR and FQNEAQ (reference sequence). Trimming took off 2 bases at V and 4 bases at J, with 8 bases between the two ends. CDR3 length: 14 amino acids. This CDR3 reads CASSLFTSTGELFF. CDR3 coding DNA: TGTGCCAGCAGCTTATTTACTAGCACCGGGGAGCTGTTTTTT.

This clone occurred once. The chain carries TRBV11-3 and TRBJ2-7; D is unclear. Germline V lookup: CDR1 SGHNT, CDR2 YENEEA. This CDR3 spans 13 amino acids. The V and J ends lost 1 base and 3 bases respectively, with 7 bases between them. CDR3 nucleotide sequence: TGTGCCAGCAGCTTAGGACTGAACTACGAGCAGTACTTC. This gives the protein CASSLGLNYEQYF.

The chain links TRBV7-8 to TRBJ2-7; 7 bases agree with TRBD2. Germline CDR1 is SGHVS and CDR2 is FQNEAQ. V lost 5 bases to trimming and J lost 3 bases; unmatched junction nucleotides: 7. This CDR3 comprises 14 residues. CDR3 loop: CASSPRDYGYEQYF. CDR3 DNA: TGTGCCAGCAGCCCCCGGGACTACGGCTACGAGCAGTACTTC.